This TCR beta chain was identified during a study of blood T cell repertoires in COVID-19 (dated by TCRdb to the early 2020s). The study in broad terms: Samples covering the acute and convalescent phases of COVID-19 were provided by collaborators in the United States, Italy and Spain. The prospective study material was composed of cDNA or gDNA derived from T cells, B-cell-depleted T cells, or PBMCs. Deeply sampled blood TCRbeta repertoires from subjects exposed to, actively infected with, or recovered from COVID-19 were included in the dataset. A freely available public database, intended as a resource for researchers studying the immune response to SARS-CoV-2, is where the repertoires were released. Samples came from the ongoing ImmuneRACE study (first 160 participants) plus 1,254 subjects from 6 global collaborators. Nearly every sample came with metadata listing a de-identified subject ID, COVID-19 status, age in years and sex. HLA class I and class II types, where available, came from metadata supplied by the sample provider rather than from assay-based typing. Overall study results and their limits: The amount of clinical and demographic metadata varied by source and participant and was provided uncurated.

The collaborating institutions used their own protocols to collect whole blood in K2EDTA tubes. For TCRbeta analysis, collaborator samples were shipped as frozen whole blood, as isolated PBMCs, or as DNA extracted from either sample type. CDR1 and CDR2, per the germline V gene (reference sequence), are LNHDA and SQIVND. Spanning cysteine to phenylalanine, the CDR3 consists of 15 amino acids. Solely the CDR3 DNA is kept, with 45 bases framed from the first base. Ends trimmed: V by 5 bases, J by 4 bases; bases unmatched to a gene: 5. In the case of this clone: What antigen it recognizes has not been identified. No base qualities exist here, and no much larger clone lies one base off it.

TCRbeta CDR3 regions were amplified from genomic DNA by means of the immunoSEQ Assay, a bias-controlled multiplex PCR. In the paper's pipeline: Within the assay, amplification of reference gene primers was used to estimate how many nucleated cells each sample contained. To quantify the absolute abundance of each unique TCRbeta CDR3 rearrangement, sequence reads were collapsed and filtered. For each sample, productive Simpson clonality was calculated as the square root of Simpson's diversity index across productive rearrangements. TCRdb obtained this table from immuneACCESS and retained in-frame rearrangements with V and J assigned. These tables miss some clones; where compared with another copy, unresolved V genes account for less than half of the shortfall, and the remainder is unexplained. D and trimming come from the DNA, and the V and J calls and clone size come from that table. The sample has 40,000 to 60,000 clones on record, roughly 84% of them singletons. The ten largest account for around 8% of the sample.

The sequencing input was peripheral blood. The TCR comes from a human donor in a cohort sampled during active COVID-19. The chain is made from TRBV19 and TRBJ2-1; 10 central bases correspond to TRBD2. The CDR3 has the sequence CASSPLAGRYNEQFF. The base sequence is TGTGCCAGTAGTCCACTAGCGGGACGGTACAATGAGCAGTTCTTC.